Sequencing of this T cell receptor beta chain was carried out in a study of cytomegalovirus exposure and HLA in healthy donors. Findings and limits, study-wide: According to a later analysis, TCR clusters from the first cohort tended to co-occur in the roughly 120 validation repertoires. The study labeled 150 or so TCR beta chains cytomegalovirus-associated.

TCRdb's table, derived via immunoSEQ multiplex PCR, lists solely in-frame clones and lacks some. The sample includes 100,000 to 120,000 clones, roughly 95% of them seen just once. Regarding this clone: Antigen: not known.

The CDR3 is 15 amino acids. The V and J ends lost 4 bases and 0 bases, in that order; junction bases with no gene match: 7. Germline V gene data show CDR1 as SGHRS and CDR2 as YFSETQ. Material: PBMCs. This receptor was taken from a young woman in good health and CMV-seronegative. The chain joins TRBV5-1 to TRBJ2-7; 7 bases align to TRBD2. CDR3 coding DNA: TGCGCCAGCAGCAGTAGCGGGCGCAGCTCCTACGAGCAGTACTTC. This gives the protein CASSSSGRSSYEQYF.